What follows are 11 T cell receptor beta chains derived from one specimen sequenced in a study of blood T cell repertoires in COVID-19. Method: immunoSEQ multiplex PCR; TCRdb's copy keeps in-frame clones and lacks some. The sample includes 200,000 to 250,000 clones, less than 85% of them seen just once. Sequencing was performed on peripheral blood. The receptors come from a woman aged 70-85 years with acute or convalescent COVID-19.

Here the CDR3 DNA reads TGCGCCAGCAGGGGGGGACAGTTAAAACAAGAGACCCAGTACTTC. Its translation is CASRGGQLKQETQYF. The chain carries TRBV5-1 and TRBJ2-5; possibly TRBD1 for D (7 bases). CDR1 and CDR2 from the germline V gene are SGHRS and YFSETQ. The germline V and J ends were trimmed by 5 bases and 2 bases, with 16 bases remaining between them. The CDR3 runs to 15 residues.

The chain carries TRBV5-1 and TRBJ2-1; TRBD2 matches 8 bases. Germline V gene lookup returns CDR1 SGHRS and CDR2 YFSETQ. Trimming took 7 bases from V and 1 from J; bases not matched to a gene: 4. The length of the CDR3 is 14 residues. CDR3 nucleotide sequence: TGCGCCAGCTCAGCGGGGGAGTCCTACAATGAGCAGTTCTTC. Residues: CASSAGESYNEQFF.

This chain joins TRBV27 and TRBJ2-2; TRBD2 matches at 7 bases. V was clipped by 3 bases and J by 0 bases; unmatched bases: 7. There are 17 residues in the CDR3. The germline V gene encodes CDR1 MNHEY and CDR2 SMNVEV (reference sequence). CDR3 sequence: CASSFGRGRPNTGELFF. The CDR3 region has the DNA TGTGCCAGCAGTTTCGGGCGGGGGAGACCGAACACCGGGGAGCTGTTTTTT.

The genes are TRBV30 and TRBJ2-5, with D perhaps matching TRBD1 (5 bases). V was trimmed by 2 bases and J by 5 bases, leaving 12 bases between them. This CDR3 comprises 13 residues. The germline V gene has CDR1 GTSNPN and CDR2 SVGIG (reference sequence). The DNA for the CDR3 is TGTGCCTGGAGTACAGGATCTAGGGAGACCCAGTACTTC. This gives the protein CAWSTGSRETQYF.

The chain joins TRBV2 to TRBJ1-1; perhaps TRBD1 as D (6 bases). Trimming pared 6 bases from V and 2 bases from J, leaving 16 bases between. The CDR3 extends over 15 amino acids. The V gene's germline CDR1 is SNHLY and CDR2 FYNNEI. CDR3 DNA: TGTGCCAGCAGGGATGGGGGCGGCGGAAACACTGAAGCTTTCTTT. Translated, it gives CASRDGGGGNTEAFF.

In regard to this clone: Other nucleotide sequences in the sample specify the same CDR3. V and J are TRBV7-5 and TRBJ2-5; the table assigns TRBD1, which was not confirmed against the DNA. TRBV7-5 is flagged as a pseudogene. The CDR3 spans 12 residues. The CDR3 region has the DNA TGTGCCTGTACAGGGGAGTTAGAGACCCAGTACTTC. Its protein product is CACTGELETQYF.

The CDR3 DNA is TGTGCCAGCAGCTTCGAACGACCGGGGTCTCCCGTGGGTAATTCACCCCTCCACTTT. Its translation: CASSFERPGSPVGNSPLHF. The V call is TRBV5-5, the J call TRBJ1-6; D not certain. CDR3 length: 19 amino acids. CDR1 and CDR2 (germline): SGHKS, YYEKEE (reference sequence). Trimming removed 2 bases from V and 6 bases from J, with 24 bases in between.

This clone was detected once. V and J are TRBV5-6 and TRBJ2-7; D call uncertain. The CDR3 covers 12 residues. From germline, CDR1 is SGHDT and CDR2 YYEEEE. V lost 1 base and J 3 bases, leaving 5 bases between the germline ends. The CDR3 DNA sequence: TGTGCCAGCAGCTTGTCGGGCTACGAGCAGTACTTC. Translation gives CASSLSGYEQYF. Drawing the rest from reference TRBV5-6 and TRBJ2-7, the complete variable domain is DAGVTQSPTHLIKTRGQQVTLRCSPKSGHDTVSWYQQALGQGPQFIFQYYEEEERQRGNFPDRFSGHQFPNYSSELNVNALLLGDSALYLCASSLSGYEQYFGPGTRLTVT.

The V and J genes are TRBV27 and TRBJ1-4; 7 bases are a match to TRBD1. The junction had 21 bases not matched to a gene; V was cut back by 8 bases and J by 0 bases. CDR1 MNHEY and CDR2 SMNVEV come from the germline V gene (reference sequence). This CDR3 is built from 20 residues. CDR3 protein: CASGRLPGTARGATNEKLFF. In DNA form, the CDR3 reads TGTGCCAGCGGACGGCTGCCCGGGACAGCAAGGGGTGCAACTAATGAAAAACTGTTTTTT.

The rearrangement uses TRBV5-4 and TRBJ1-2, with unresolved D. CDR3 length: 15 amino acids. V lost 5 bases, J lost 1 base, and 15 bases lay in between. Per the germline V gene, CDR1 is SGHNT and CDR2 is YYREEE (reference sequence). The CDR3 DNA is TGTGCCAGCAGTCCACAGAACGGCTTTAACTATGGCTACACCTTC. Translated, it gives CASSPQNGFNYGYTF.

The chain combines TRBV5-4 with TRBJ1-1; 7 bases match TRBD1. The CDR3 loop spans 14 amino acids. The junction had 4 bases not matched to a gene; V was cut back by 4 bases and J by 1 base. Per the germline V gene, CDR1 is SGHNT and CDR2 is YYREEE (reference sequence). CDR3 protein: CASSQGQRNTEAFF. The DNA for the CDR3 is TGTGCCAGCAGCCAGGGACAGAGGAACACTGAAGCTTTCTTT. The entire variable domain, with the rest obtained from reference TRBV5-4 and TRBJ1-1, is as follows: ETGVTQSPTHLIKTRGQQVTLRCSSQSGHNTVSWYQQALGQGPQFIFQYYREEENGRGNFPPRFSGLQFPNYSSELNVNALELDDSALYLCASSQGQRNTEAFFGQGTRLTVV.